This T cell receptor (beta chain) was recovered during a study of cytomegalovirus exposure and HLA in healthy donors (dated by TCRdb to the late 2010s). Concerning the study at large: According to a later analysis, one platform produced both the 110 or so validation repertoires and the 720 or so repertoires of the first cohort. The aim of the study was to test whether cataloging public T cell receptors could identify signatures of past pathogen exposure. Besides the first cohort of about 730 subjects, a separate validation cohort made up of over a hundred different subjects was used. To predict cytomegalovirus infection status, the study combined high-throughput TCR immunosequencing, statistical association of individual TCRs with disease status, and machine learning.

The donors belonged to the validation cohort of approximately 130 subjects, which was separate from the roughly 700-subject first cohort. Library construction relied on the immunoSEQ multiplex PCR assay. Under the source paper's analysis protocol: A statistical classification framework was built to diagnose cytomegalovirus status from the catalog of TCR beta chain sequences. Held by TCRdb, this immuneACCESS table contains in-frame sequences only and omits some clones. Under half of the omission traces to an unresolved V gene where checked; the cause of the rest is unknown. Clone size and the V and J calls come from that table; the DNA yielded D and trimming. The sample contains 150,000 to 200,000 clones, approximately 82% of them found a single time. The biggest ten clones account for around an eighth of the sample. From its cysteine to its phenylalanine, the CDR3 spans 15 amino acids. Just CDR3 DNA is preserved here, 45 bases in frame from base 1. V and J are trimmed by 5 bases and 0 bases, and the gene matches miss 2 bases of the junction. CDR1 and CDR2 (WSHSY, SAAADI) derive from the germline V gene.

Notes on this clone: The antigen it recognizes is unknown. Base qualities are not recorded, but no much larger clone differs from it by a single base.

Results the study describes overall, beyond this receptor: In a later analysis, TCRs clustered in the first cohort were found to also tend to co-occur in the 120 validation repertoires, with approximately 95% of cluster scores above 0. A later analysis had no HLA typing for the validation cohort, so co-occurrence there was scored across all 120 repertoires. The authors suggested that the approach could potentially be extended to other disease states and immunological phenotypes. In vitro tests confirmed that a few of the cytomegalovirus-associated TCR beta chains recognize cytomegalovirus antigens. The classifier was reported to diagnose cytomegalovirus status with high specificity and sensitivity in both the original and validation cohorts. Across donors, most TCR sequences were observed very rarely, whereas some public TCRs were present in many individuals. A total of 150 to 200 TCR beta chains were listed by the study as associated with cytomegalovirus.

Specimen: PBMCs. The receptor chain draws on TRBV10-2 and TRBJ2-2; TRBD2 lines up with 8 middle nucleotides. This receptor was obtained from a woman aged 25-40 years in good health and CMV-seropositive. In nucleotide form, the sequence is TGCGCCAGCAGTTTAGCGGGAACGAACACCGGGGAGCTGTTTTTT. Its translation is CASSLAGTNTGELFF.